This T cell receptor beta chain was captured by sequencing in a study of shared clonotypes between healthy human individuals. Study observations and caveats: Rarefaction revealed incomplete sorted-subset sequencing despite large depth. Naive subsets typically showed greater estimated richness than memory subsets.

On this clone itself: The antigen remains undetermined.

A split of CD4+ cells into CD45RA+ naive and CD45RA-negative memory subsets was performed. Germline lookup yields CDR1 SQVTM and CDR2 ANQGSEA. This CDR3 region has 14 residues. V lost 7 bases to trimming and J lost 0 bases, with 14 bases between them. Profiled with immunoSEQ multiplex PCR; TCRdb holds only in-frame clones, not every one. This table has some 2.4 million clones, over 85% appearing once. The TCR originated in a young man in good health. Some clones in this sample may be carry-over from other donors' samples. The sample taken for sequencing was naive CD4+ T cells from PBMCs. The subset: CD45RA+ positively selected. The chain couples TRBV29-1 to TRBJ2-3, with D perhaps given as TRBD1 or TRBD2 (5 bases each). The chain's CDR3 is CSASGASSTDTQYF. The CDR3 bases are TGCAGCGCCTCCGGGGCCTCTAGCACAGATACGCAGTATTTT.